This T cell receptor (beta chain) is from a study of blood T cells in healthy people across ages. Findings of the study overall: Long-lived donors had more naive CD4+ cells and higher diversity than aged donors.

Through a sample-barcoded 5' primer and a J-beta primer mix, a second PCR was run for about 6 to 11 cycles. TCRdb called the 5' RACE reads again in MiXCR, with one record for every CDR3 protein. Of around 1,000,000 distinct CDR3 sequences in the sample, under 30% were seen once. The germline CDR1 and CDR2 sequences are LNHDA and SQIVND (reference sequence). Trimming pared 6 bases from V and 5 bases from J, leaving 16 bases between. This CDR3 has 14 residues. This clonotype has a handful of counts. Antigen specificity is unknown. These records were also assigned to another study, of T cells of mothers and their children. That paper states: No T cell clones of persistent microchimeric origin were detected.

What was sequenced was blood. The chain has TRBV19 and TRBJ1-2; D might be TRBD1 (6 bases). This TCR was recovered from a girl aged 2-10 years in good health. The CDR3 loop is CASSPAGEGYGYTF. CDR3 bases: TGTGCCAGTAGCCCCGCAGGGGAAGGGTATGGCTACACCTTC.